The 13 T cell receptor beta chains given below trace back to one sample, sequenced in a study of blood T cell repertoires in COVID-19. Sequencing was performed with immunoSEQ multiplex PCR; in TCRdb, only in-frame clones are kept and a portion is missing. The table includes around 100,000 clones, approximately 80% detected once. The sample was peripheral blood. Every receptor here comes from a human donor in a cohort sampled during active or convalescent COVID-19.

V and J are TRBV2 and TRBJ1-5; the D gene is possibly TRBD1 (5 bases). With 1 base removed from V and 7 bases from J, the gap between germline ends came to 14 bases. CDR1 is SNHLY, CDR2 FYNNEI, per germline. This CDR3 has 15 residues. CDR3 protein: CASSEGPGSYQPQHF. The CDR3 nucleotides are TGTGCCAGCAGTGAAGGCCCAGGGTCTTACCAGCCCCAGCATTTT.

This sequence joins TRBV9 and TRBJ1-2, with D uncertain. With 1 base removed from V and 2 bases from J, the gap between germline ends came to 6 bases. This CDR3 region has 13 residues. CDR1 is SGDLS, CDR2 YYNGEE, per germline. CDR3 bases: TGTGCCAGCAGCGTATCGGGGAACTATGGCTACACCTTC. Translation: CASSVSGNYGYTF.

The CDR3 DNA reads TGTGCCAGCAGTTTATACATTGGAAACACCATATATTTT. Protein: CASSLYIGNTIYF. The V call is TRBV27, the J call TRBJ1-3, with D uncertain. CDR1 is MNHEY and CDR2 is SMNVEV in the germline V gene (reference sequence). Trimming shortened V by 1 base and J by 3 bases, and 4 bases separated the two germline ends. The CDR3 covers 13 residues.

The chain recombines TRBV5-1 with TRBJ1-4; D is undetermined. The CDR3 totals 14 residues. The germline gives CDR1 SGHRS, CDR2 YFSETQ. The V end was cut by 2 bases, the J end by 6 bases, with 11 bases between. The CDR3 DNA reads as TGCGCCAGCAGCTTCCCCGGGGTTGATGAAAAACTGTTTTTT. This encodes CASSFPGVDEKLFF.

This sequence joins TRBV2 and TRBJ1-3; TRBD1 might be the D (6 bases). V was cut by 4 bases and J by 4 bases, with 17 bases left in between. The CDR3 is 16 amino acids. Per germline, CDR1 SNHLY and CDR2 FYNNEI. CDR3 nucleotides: TGTGCCAGCAGTGTGGGGACACCGGACCTCGGAAACACCATATATTTT. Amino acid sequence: CASSVGTPDLGNTIYF. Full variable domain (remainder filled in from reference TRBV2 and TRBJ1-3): EPEVTQTPSHQVTQMGQEVILRCVPISNHLYFYWYRQILGQKVEFLVSFYNNEISEKSEIFDDQFSVERPDGSNFTLKIRSTKLEDSAMYFCASSVGTPDLGNTIYFGEGSWLTVV.

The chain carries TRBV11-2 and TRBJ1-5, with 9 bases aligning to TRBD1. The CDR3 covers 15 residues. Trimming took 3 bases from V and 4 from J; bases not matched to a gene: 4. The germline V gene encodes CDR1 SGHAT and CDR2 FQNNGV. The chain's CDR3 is CASSFGTGWNQPQHF. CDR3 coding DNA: TGTGCCAGCAGCTTCGGGACAGGGTGGAATCAGCCCCAGCATTTT.

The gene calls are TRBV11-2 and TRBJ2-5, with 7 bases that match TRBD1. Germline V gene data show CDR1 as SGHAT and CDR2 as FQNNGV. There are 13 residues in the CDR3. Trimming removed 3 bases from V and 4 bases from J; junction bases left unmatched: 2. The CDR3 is CASSFHRGETQYF. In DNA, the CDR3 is TGTGCCAGCAGCTTCCACAGGGGAGAGACCCAGTACTTC.

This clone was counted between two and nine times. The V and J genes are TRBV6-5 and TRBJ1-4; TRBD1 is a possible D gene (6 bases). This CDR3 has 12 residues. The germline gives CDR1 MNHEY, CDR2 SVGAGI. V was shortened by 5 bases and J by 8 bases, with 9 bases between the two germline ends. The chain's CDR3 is CASSRGGEKLFF. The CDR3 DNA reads TGTGCCAGCAGTCGAGGGGGAGAAAAACTGTTTTTT.

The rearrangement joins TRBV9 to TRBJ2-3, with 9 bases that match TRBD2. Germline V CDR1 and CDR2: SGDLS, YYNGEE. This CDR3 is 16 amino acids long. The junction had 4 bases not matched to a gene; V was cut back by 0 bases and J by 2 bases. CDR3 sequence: CASSVEAGGFTDTQYF. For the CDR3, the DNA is TGTGCCAGCAGCGTAGAGGCGGGGGGGTTCACAGATACGCAGTATTTT.

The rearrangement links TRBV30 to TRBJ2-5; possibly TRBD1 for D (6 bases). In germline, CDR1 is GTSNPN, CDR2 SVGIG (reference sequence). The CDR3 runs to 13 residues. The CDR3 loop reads CAHGGRAQETQYF. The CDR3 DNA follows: TGTGCTCATGGGGGCCGGGCTCAAGAGACCCAGTACTTC.

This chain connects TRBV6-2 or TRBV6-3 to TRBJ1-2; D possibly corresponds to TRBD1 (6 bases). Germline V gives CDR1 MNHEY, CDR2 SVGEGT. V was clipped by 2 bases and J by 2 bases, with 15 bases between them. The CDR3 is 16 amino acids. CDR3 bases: TGTGCCAGCAGTTACCTAGGACAGATCAAGAACTATGGCTACACCTTC. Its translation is CASSYLGQIKNYGYTF.

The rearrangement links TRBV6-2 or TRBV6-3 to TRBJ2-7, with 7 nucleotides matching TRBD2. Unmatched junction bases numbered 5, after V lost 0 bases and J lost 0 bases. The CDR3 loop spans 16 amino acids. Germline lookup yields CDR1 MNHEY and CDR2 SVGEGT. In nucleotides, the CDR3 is TGTGCCAGCAGTTACTCGTGGCTAGCGGACTCCTACGAGCAGTACTTC. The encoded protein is CASSYSWLADSYEQYF.

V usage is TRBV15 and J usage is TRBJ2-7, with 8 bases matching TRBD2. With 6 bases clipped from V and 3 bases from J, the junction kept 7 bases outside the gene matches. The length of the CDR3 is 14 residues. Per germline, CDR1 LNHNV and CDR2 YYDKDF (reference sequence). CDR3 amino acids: CATRMERGFYEQYF. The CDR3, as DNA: TGTGCCACCAGAATGGAGCGGGGGTTCTACGAGCAGTACTTC.